This T cell receptor beta chain was documented in a study of molecular identifiers for immune sequencing clone quantification. Across the whole study: In the replicates, RNA derived from about 20,000 or 100,000 naive CD8 cells was divided into five parts, and four were sequenced.

About this clonotype itself: Its antigen is currently unknown.

Notes on the study in general: In a background of about a million naive cells, spiked Jurkat TCR RNA from one cell was reportedly detectable. Clones that had above 20 RNA copies took up over 98% of effector molecules but under 1% in naive cells.

Naive CD8 T cells underwent sorting with the CD8+CD4-CCR7+CD45RA+ definition. MiXCR, run by TCRdb on the PCR reads, gives a single entry per CDR3 protein. The sample includes about 70,000 distinct CDR3 sequences, 15% to 20% of them seen just once. CDR1 and CDR2 from the germline V gene are LGHDT and YNNKEL (reference sequence). The CDR3 sequence is 18 residues long. Losses at the gene ends were 2 bases for V and 14 bases for J; bases not matched to a gene: 26. The receptor was derived from a human donor in good health. Some libraries in this study had Jurkat cell RNA spiked in. Sequencing used naive CD8+ T cells from blood, with Jurkat cell RNA spiked in. The subset was: FACS-sorted CD8+CD4-CCR7+CD45RA+ naive T cells. V gene TRBV3-1 combines with J gene TRBJ1-1; 7 nucleotides line up with TRBD1. CDR3 DNA sequence: TGTGCCAGCAGCCAAAAAGGTCCCGGGACAGTCATGAACACTGAAGTATTCTTT. It encodes CASSQKGPGTVMNTEVFF.